This passage covers 24 T cell receptor beta chains from one sample sequenced in a study of blood T cell repertoires in COVID-19. Clones were sequenced by immunoSEQ multiplex PCR, and TCRdb holds only the in-frame ones, with some missing. This sample has some 150,000 clones; 81% occur once, and the top ten carry roughly 8.4%. Sequencing used peripheral blood. All receptors derive from a human donor with acute or convalescent COVID-19. The donor label of this sample is uncertain.

The genes are TRBV4-1 and TRBJ1-6, with D perhaps matching TRBD1 (6 bases). CDR3 size: 15 residues. The ends were cut back, 5 bases at V and 10 bases at J, with 18 bases in the middle. Germline V gene data show CDR1 as MGHRA and CDR2 as YSYEKL. This chain's CDR3 is CASSYDRPKASPLHF. The CDR3 region has the DNA TGCGCCAGCAGCTATGACAGGCCTAAGGCCTCACCCCTCCACTTT.

The chain uses TRBV5-1 and TRBJ2-7; possibly TRBD2 for D (6 bases). This CDR3 has 14 residues. The germline V gene encodes CDR1 SGHRS and CDR2 YFSETQ. Between the trimmed V and J ends, which lost 4 bases and 3 bases, there was a span of 14 bases. CDR3 sequence reads: CASSPFSGGYEQYF. CDR3 nucleotide sequence: TGCGCCAGCAGCCCCTTTTCCGGGGGCTACGAGCAGTACTTC.

The gene calls are TRBV11-3 and TRBJ2-7; weak D call: TRBD2 (7 bases). Germline loops: CDR1 SGHNT, CDR2 YENEEA. This CDR3 is built from 14 residues. With 11 bases removed from V and 3 bases from J, the gap between germline ends came to 20 bases. CDR3 in DNA: TGTGCCTGCGGGGGCAGGGCTCGACGCTACGAGCAGTACGTC. This codes for CACGGRARRYEQYV.

The rearrangement links TRBV19 to TRBJ1-2; no firm D call. Germline lookup yields CDR1 LNHDA and CDR2 SQIVND (reference sequence). The germline V and J ends were trimmed by 11 bases and 6 bases, with 16 bases remaining between them. CDR3 length: 12 residues. The CDR3 DNA reads TGTGCCTCCGGGAGGGTGGTGAATGGCTACACCTTC. It specifies CASGRVVNGYTF.

The gene calls are TRBV30 and TRBJ1-2; D perhaps matches TRBD1 (6 bases). CDR3 size: 13 residues. Germline CDR1 GTSNPN, CDR2 SVGIG (reference sequence). Trimming left V 3 bases short and J 1 base short, with 9 bases between. For the CDR3, the DNA is TGTGCCTGGAGGTTACAGGGTAACTATGGCTACACCTTC. Translated: CAWRLQGNYGYTF.

The V gene is TRBV9, the J gene TRBJ2-1; TRBD2 aligns across 10 bases. Germline assignment: CDR1 SGDLS and CDR2 YYNGEE. This CDR3 spans 15 amino acids. V dropped 1 base and J dropped 5; count of bases not matched to a gene: 3. The DNA for the CDR3 is TGTGCCAGCAGCGTAAGGCTAGCGGGGGACAATGAGCAGTTCTTC. Its translation: CASSVRLAGDNEQFF.

This chain connects TRBV5-1 to TRBJ1-4, with TRBD1 matching 7 bases. CDR1 SGHRS and CDR2 YFSETQ come from the germline V gene. V dropped 7 bases and J dropped 4; count of bases not matched to a gene: 10. The CDR3 runs to 15 residues. Here the CDR3 DNA reads TGCGCCAGCCGTTATACCGGGACAGTTAATGAAAAACTGTTTTTT. Translation: CASRYTGTVNEKLFF.

At least ten counts were recorded for this clone. The V call is TRBV5-1, the J call TRBJ2-7; 8 nucleotides align to TRBD1. The length of the CDR3 is 15 residues. The trim removed 0 bases at V and 2 bases at J, leaving 4 bases unmatched. Germline V gene sequence: CDR1 SGHRS, CDR2 YFSETQ. Here the CDR3 reads CASSLAGTGPYEQYF. The CDR3, as DNA: TGCGCCAGCAGCTTGGCCGGGACAGGCCCCTACGAGCAGTACTTC.

The rearrangement joins TRBV15 to TRBJ1-2, with a possible D match to TRBD1 (6 bases). The CDR3 sequence is 15 residues long. CDR1 and CDR2 (germline): LNHNV, YYDKDF (reference sequence). Trimming cost V 7 bases and J 4 bases, with 19 bases left between them. The CDR3 DNA is TGTGCCACCAACCCGTCGACAGGTTTCGCCTATGGCTACACCTTC. Protein: CATNPSTGFAYGYTF.

The rearrangement links TRBV7-8 to TRBJ1-1; 7 bases line up with TRBD1. The germline gives CDR1 SGHVS, CDR2 FQNEAQ. The CDR3 length is 15 residues. The junction had 2 bases not matched to a gene; V was cut back by 0 bases and J by 1 base. CDR3 DNA: TGTGCCAGCAGCTTAGCAGGGACAGCGAACACTGAAGCTTTCTTT. Its protein product is CASSLAGTANTEAFF.

This chain connects TRBV6-5 to TRBJ1-6; maybe TRBD1 (6 bases). Trimming pared 2 bases from V and 5 bases from J, leaving 13 bases between. In germline, CDR1 is MNHEY, CDR2 SVGAGI. The CDR3 covers 16 residues. CDR3 nucleotide sequence: TGTGCCAGCAGTTACACACACAGGGTCGATAATTCACCCCTCCACTTT. Its translation is CASSYTHRVDNSPLHF.

This sequence joins TRBV4-1 and TRBJ1-6; TRBD1 is a possible D gene (6 bases). The CDR3 is made up of 16 amino acids. V dropped 0 bases and J dropped 6 bases, with 12 bases sitting between them. Germline CDR1 and CDR2: MGHRA and YSYEKL. The CDR3 sequence: CASSQEVGRGNSPLHF. The CDR3 region has the DNA TGCGCCAGCAGCCAAGAAGTTGGCAGGGGTAATTCACCCCTCCACTTT.

CDR3 DNA: TGCGCCAGCAGCTTGGATTCGCCAGGGGAGGGAAACACCATATATTTT. This translates into CASSLDSPGEGNTIYF. V is TRBV5-1 and J is TRBJ1-3; a possible D gene is TRBD1 (6 bases). Trimming took off 0 bases at V and 4 bases at J, with 14 bases between the two ends. Germline V gene sequence: CDR1 SGHRS, CDR2 YFSETQ. The CDR3 is 16 residues long.

This clone was found many times. In DNA, the CDR3 is TGTGCCAGCAGTTACTCGCGGACAGGGGGAGGGACTGAAGCTTTCTTT. This translates into CASSYSRTGGGTEAFF. The chain recombines TRBV6-5 with TRBJ1-1, with TRBD1 matching over 10 bases. The CDR3 runs 16 residues. V gave up 0 bases and J gave up 5 bases; unmatched junction bases: 6. Germline V CDR1 and CDR2: MNHEY, SVGAGI.

This clone has a single count. V gene TRBV30 combines with J gene TRBJ1-4, with 10 bases lining up with TRBD1. From germline, CDR1 is GTSNPN and CDR2 SVGIG (reference sequence). The ends lost 1 base at V and 3 bases at J; junction bases unmatched: 8. The CDR3 consists of 17 residues. As DNA, the CDR3 is TGTGCCTGGAGTGACTTCCAGGGGACAGGGGCTAATGAAAAACTGTTTTTT. Its translation: CAWSDFQGTGANEKLFF.

The chain employs TRBV3-1 (or the pseudogene TRBV3-2) and TRBJ1-3; D remains unclear. The CDR3 spans 15 residues. V gave up 2 bases and J gave up 0 bases, with 8 bases separating them. Per the germline V gene, CDR1 is LGHDT and CDR2 is YNNKEL (reference sequence). The CDR3 here is CASSQRGNSGNTIYF. For the CDR3, the DNA is TGTGCCAGCAGCCAACGCGGCAACTCTGGAAACACCATATATTTT.

The chain joins TRBV7-9 to TRBJ1-2; D is possibly TRBD1 (5 bases). In germline, CDR1 is SEHNR, CDR2 FQNEAQ (reference sequence). Trimming cost V 5 bases and J 4 bases, with 20 bases left between them. This CDR3 has 16 amino acids. The CDR3 region has the DNA TGTGCCAGCAGCATACTGGGAGGGGAGATAGCCTATGGCTACACCTTC. The encoded protein is CASSILGGEIAYGYTF.

The chain joins TRBV2 to TRBJ1-1; 8 positions match TRBD1. This CDR3 spans 12 amino acids. V was pared by 6 bases and J by 8 bases, with 5 bases of the junction left unmatched. The germline V gene encodes CDR1 SNHLY and CDR2 FYNNEI. The CDR3 DNA follows: TGTGCCAGCAGCCAGGGGGCTTGGGAAGCTTTCTTT. This codes for CASSQGAWEAFF.

The genes are TRBV19 and TRBJ1-2; TRBD1 agrees at 7 bases. The length of the CDR3 is 15 residues. Germline V gene lookup returns CDR1 LNHDA and CDR2 SQIVND (reference sequence). V shed 4 bases, J shed 6 bases, and the junction held 11 bases outside the gene matches. Here the CDR3 reads CASSTTGYDLDGYTF. As DNA, the CDR3 is TGTGCCAGTAGTACGACAGGGTACGACCTCGATGGCTACACCTTC. Drawing the rest from reference TRBV19 and TRBJ1-2, the complete variable domain is DGGITQSPKYLFRKEGQNVTLSCEQNLNHDAMYWYRQDPGQGLRLIYYSQIVNDFQKGDIAEGYSVSREKKESFPLTVTSAQKNPTAFYLCASSTTGYDLDGYTFGSGTRLTVV.

This clone was observed once. The chain is built from TRBV3-1 (or the pseudogene TRBV3-2) and TRBJ1-3, with D maybe TRBD1 (5 bases). V was cut by 4 bases and J by 2 bases, with 12 bases left in between. The CDR3 has 15 residues. Germline V CDR1 and CDR2: LGHDT, YNNKEL (reference sequence). CDR3 DNA: TGTGCCAGCAGCCCCTCGGCAGGGACTGGAAACACCATATATTTT. Translating gives CASSPSAGTGNTIYF.

The chain recombines TRBV6-5 with TRBJ2-7, with D tentatively TRBD2 (5 bases). The CDR3 has 13 residues. The ends were cut back, 7 bases at V and 7 bases at J, with 17 bases in the middle. CDR1 and CDR2 (germline): MNHEY, SVGAGI. The CDR3 DNA follows: TGTGCCAGCACCGAGGGCGGGCGCCGGGAGCAGTACGTC. Protein sequence: CASTEGGRREQYV.

The gene calls are TRBV5-1 and TRBJ1-1; the D is unclear. CDR1 is SGHRS and CDR2 is YFSETQ in the germline V gene. Trimming removed 4 bases from V and 0 bases from J, with 16 bases in between. The CDR3 loop spans 16 amino acids. This chain's CDR3 is CASSPVIGGMNTEAFF. The CDR3 nucleotides read TGCGCCAGCAGCCCCGTCATAGGAGGCATGAACACTGAAGCTTTCTTT.

The V and J genes are TRBV28 and TRBJ1-2; TRBD1 matches at 10 bases. This CDR3 contains 13 residues. Germline assignment: CDR1 MDHEN and CDR2 SYDVKM. The trim removed 9 bases at V and 5 bases at J, leaving 6 bases unmatched. In nucleotides, the CDR3 is TGTGCCAGTTGGACAGGGGGGGTGTATGGCTACACCTTC. Protein: CASWTGGVYGYTF.

The J gene is TRBJ1-5, the V gene TRBV18; TRBD1 might be the D (6 bases). In germline, CDR1 is KGHSH, CDR2 LQKENI. V lost 3 bases and J 5 bases, leaving 14 bases between the germline ends. This CDR3 is built from 15 residues. The CDR3 is CASSPYGGPDQPQHF. The CDR3 bases are TGTGCCAGCTCACCGTACGGGGGGCCGGATCAGCCCCAGCATTTT.